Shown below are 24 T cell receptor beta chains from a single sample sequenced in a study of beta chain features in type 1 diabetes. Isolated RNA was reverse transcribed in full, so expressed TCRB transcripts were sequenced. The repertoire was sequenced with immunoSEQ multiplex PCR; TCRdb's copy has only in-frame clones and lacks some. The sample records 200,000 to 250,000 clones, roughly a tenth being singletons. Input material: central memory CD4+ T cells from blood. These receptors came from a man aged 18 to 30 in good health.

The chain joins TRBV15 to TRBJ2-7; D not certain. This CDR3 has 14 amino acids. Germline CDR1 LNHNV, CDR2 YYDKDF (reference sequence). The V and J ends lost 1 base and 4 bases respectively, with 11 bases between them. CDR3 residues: CATSRGLGRYEQYF. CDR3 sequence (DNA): TGTGCCACCAGCAGAGGTCTGGGTCGGTACGAGCAGTACTTC.

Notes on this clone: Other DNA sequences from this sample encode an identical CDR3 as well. CDR3 region: CASRRQGAYEQYF. The CDR3 DNA follows: TGTGCCAGCAGACGACAGGGGGCTTACGAGCAGTACTTC. This sequence joins TRBV2 and TRBJ2-7; 10 nucleotides align to TRBD1. The CDR3 loop spans 13 amino acids. J gave up 4 bases and V 6 bases, and 3 bases lay outside the gene matches. CDR1 is SNHLY, CDR2 FYNNEI, per germline.

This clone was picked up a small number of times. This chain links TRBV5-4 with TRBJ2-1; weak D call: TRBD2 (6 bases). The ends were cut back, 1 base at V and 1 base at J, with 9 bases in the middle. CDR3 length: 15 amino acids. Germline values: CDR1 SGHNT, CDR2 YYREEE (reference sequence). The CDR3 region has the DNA TGTGCCAGCAGCTTGAATAGCGGATCCTACAATGAGCAGTTCTTC. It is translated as CASSLNSGSYNEQFF.

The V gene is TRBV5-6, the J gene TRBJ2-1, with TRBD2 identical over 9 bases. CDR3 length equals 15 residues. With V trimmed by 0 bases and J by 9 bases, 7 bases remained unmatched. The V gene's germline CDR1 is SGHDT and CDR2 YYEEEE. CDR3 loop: CASSLGLAGRGEQFF. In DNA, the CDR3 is TGTGCCAGCAGCTTGGGGCTAGCGGGAAGGGGTGAGCAGTTCTTC. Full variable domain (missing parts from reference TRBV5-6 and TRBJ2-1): DAGVTQSPTHLIKTRGQQVTLRCSPKSGHDTVSWYQQALGQGPQFIFQYYEEEERQRGNFPDRFSGHQFPNYSSELNVNALLLGDSALYLCASSLGLAGRGEQFFGPGTRLTVL.

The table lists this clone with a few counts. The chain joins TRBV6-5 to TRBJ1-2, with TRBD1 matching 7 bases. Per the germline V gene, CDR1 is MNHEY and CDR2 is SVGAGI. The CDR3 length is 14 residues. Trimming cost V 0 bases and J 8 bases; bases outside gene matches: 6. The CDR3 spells CASSYSYDRAGYTF. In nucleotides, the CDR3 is TGTGCCAGCAGTTACTCCTACGACAGGGCAGGCTACACCTTC.

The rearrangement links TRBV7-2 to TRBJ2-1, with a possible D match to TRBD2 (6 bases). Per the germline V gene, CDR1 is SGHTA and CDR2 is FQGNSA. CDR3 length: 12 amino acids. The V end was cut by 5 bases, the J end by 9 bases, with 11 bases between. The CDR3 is CASSVRETEQFF. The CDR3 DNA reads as TGTGCCAGCAGCGTCCGGGAGACTGAGCAGTTCTTC.

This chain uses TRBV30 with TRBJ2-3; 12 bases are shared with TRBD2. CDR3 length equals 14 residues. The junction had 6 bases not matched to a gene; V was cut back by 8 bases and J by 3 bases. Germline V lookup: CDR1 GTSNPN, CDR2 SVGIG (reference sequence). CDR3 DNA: TGTGCCGGGGGTGGACTAGCGGGAACAGATACGCAGTATTTT. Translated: CAGGGLAGTDTQYF. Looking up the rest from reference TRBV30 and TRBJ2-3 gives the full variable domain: SQTIHQWPATLVQPVGSPLSLECTVEGTSNPNLYWYRQAAGRGLQLLFYSVGIGQISSEVPQNLSASRPQDRQFILSSKKLLLSDSGFYLCAGGGLAGTDTQYFGPGTRLTVL.

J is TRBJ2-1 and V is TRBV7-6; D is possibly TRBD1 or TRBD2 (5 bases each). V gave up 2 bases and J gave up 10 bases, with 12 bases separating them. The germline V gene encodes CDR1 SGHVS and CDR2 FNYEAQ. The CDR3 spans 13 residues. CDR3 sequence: CASSLMRGGEQFF. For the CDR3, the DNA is TGTGCCAGCAGCTTAATGAGGGGTGGAGAGCAGTTCTTC. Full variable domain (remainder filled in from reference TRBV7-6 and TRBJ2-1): GAGVSQSPRYKVTKRGQDVALRCDPISGHVSLYWYRQALGQGPEFLTYFNYEAQQDKSGLPNDRFSAERPEGSISTLTIQRTEQRDSAMYRCASSLMRGGEQFFGPGTRLTVL.

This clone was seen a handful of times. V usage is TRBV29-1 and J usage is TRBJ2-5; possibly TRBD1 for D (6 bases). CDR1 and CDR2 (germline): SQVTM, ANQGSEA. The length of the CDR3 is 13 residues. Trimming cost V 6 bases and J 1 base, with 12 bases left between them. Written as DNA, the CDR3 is TGCAGCGTACGACAGGCCGCCCAAGAGACCCAGTACTTC. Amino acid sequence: CSVRQAAQETQYF.

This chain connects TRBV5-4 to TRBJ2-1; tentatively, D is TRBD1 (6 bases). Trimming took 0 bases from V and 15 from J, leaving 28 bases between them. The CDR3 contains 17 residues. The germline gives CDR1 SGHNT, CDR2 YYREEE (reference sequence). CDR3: CASSLVRGPDRDPYPFF. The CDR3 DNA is TGTGCCAGCAGCTTGGTCAGGGGTCCTGACCGGGACCCCTATCCGTTCTTC.

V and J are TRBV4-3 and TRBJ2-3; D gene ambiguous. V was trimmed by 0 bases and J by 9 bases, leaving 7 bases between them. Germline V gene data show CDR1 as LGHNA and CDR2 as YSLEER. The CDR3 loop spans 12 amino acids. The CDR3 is CASSQEGVTQYF. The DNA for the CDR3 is TGCGCCAGCAGCCAAGAAGGCGTCACGCAGTATTTT.

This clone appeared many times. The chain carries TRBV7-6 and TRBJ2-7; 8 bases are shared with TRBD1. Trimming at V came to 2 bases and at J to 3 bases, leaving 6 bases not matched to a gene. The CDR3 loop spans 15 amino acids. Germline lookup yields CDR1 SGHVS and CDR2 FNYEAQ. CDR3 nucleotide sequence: TGTGCCAGCAGCTTACACGGGACAGGAGACTACGAGCAGTACTTC. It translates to CASSLHGTGDYEQYF.

Here the CDR3 reads CASSATVRSEEQYF. CDR3 DNA sequence: TGTGCCAGCAGTGCTACGGTCAGGTCGGAAGAGCAGTACTTC. The J gene is TRBJ2-7, the V gene TRBV6-1; D is ambiguous. Germline CDR1 reads MNHNS; CDR2 reads SASEGT. The CDR3 extends over 14 amino acids. Deletions cut 4 bases from V and 7 bases from J, with 17 bases between.

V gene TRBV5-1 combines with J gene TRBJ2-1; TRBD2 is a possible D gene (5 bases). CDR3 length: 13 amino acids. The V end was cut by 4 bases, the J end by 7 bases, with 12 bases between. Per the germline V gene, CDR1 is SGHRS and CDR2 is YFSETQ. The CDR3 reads CASSNGRGNEQFF. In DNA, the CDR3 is TGCGCCAGCAGCAACGGACGAGGGAATGAGCAGTTCTTC.

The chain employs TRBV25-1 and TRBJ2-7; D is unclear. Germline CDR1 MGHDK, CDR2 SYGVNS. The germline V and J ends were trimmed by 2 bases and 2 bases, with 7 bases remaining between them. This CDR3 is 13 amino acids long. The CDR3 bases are TGTGCCAGCAGTGAACAGGAGACCTACGAGCAGTACTTC. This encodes CASSEQETYEQYF.

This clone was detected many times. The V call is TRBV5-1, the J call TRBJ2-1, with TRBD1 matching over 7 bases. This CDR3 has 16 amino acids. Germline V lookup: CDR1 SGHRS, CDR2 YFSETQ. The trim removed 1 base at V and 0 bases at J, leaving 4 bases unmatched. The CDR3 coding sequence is TGCGCCAGCAGCTTGCGACAGGGCCGCTCCTACAATGAGCAGTTCTTC. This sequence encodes CASSLRQGRSYNEQFF.

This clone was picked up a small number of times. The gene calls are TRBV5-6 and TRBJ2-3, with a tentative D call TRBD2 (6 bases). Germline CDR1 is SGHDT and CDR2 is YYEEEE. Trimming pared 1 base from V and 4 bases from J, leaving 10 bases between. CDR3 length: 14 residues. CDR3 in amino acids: CASSLIGSADTQYF. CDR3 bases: TGTGCCAGCAGCTTGATCGGGAGTGCAGATACGCAGTATTTT.

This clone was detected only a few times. The CDR3 nucleotides are TGTGCCAGCAGCCAAGCTGATAGCACGGCGGTTTCCGGGGAGCTGTTTTTT. It encodes CASSQADSTAVSGELFF. This chain links TRBV4-2 with TRBJ2-2; D unclear. The CDR3 totals 17 residues. Germline V gives CDR1 LGHNA, CDR2 YNFKEQ. V shed 1 base and J shed 6 bases, with 18 bases lying between them.

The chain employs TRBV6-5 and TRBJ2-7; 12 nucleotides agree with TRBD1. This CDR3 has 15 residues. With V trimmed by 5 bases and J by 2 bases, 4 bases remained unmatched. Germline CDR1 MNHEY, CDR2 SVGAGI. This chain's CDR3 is CASSGGQGAPYEQYF. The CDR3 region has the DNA TGTGCCAGCAGTGGGGGACAGGGGGCACCCTACGAGCAGTACTTC.

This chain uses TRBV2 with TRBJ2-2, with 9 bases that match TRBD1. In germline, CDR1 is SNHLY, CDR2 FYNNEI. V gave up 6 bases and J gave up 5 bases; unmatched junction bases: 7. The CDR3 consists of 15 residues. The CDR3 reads CASSRDREVTGELFF. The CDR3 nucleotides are TGTGCCAGCAGCAGGGACAGGGAAGTAACCGGGGAGCTGTTTTTT.

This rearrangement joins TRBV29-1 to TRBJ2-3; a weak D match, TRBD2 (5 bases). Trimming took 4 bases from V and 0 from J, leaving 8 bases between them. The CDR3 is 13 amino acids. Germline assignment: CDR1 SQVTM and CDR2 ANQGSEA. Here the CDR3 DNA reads TGCAGCGTTGGAAGCGGTAGCACAGATACGCAGTATTTT. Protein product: CSVGSGSTDTQYF.

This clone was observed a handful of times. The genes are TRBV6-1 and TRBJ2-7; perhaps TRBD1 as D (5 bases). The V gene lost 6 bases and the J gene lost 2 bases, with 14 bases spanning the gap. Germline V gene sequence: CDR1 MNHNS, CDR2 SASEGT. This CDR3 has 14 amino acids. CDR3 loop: CASRGWGRAYEQYF. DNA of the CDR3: TGTGCCAGCAGGGGCTGGGGCAGAGCCTACGAGCAGTACTTC.

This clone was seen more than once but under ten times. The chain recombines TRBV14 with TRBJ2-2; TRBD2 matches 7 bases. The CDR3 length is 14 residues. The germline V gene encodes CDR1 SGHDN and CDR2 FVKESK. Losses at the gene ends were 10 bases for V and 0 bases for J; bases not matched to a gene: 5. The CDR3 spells CATRLAANTGELFF. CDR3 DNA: TGTGCCACCAGACTAGCAGCGAACACCGGGGAGCTGTTTTTT. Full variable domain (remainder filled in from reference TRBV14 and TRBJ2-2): EAGVTQFPSHSVIEKGQTVTLRCDPISGHDNLYWYRRVMGKEIKFLLHFVKESKQDESGMPNNRFLAERTGGTYSTLKVQPAELEDSGVYFCATRLAANTGELFFGEGSRLTVL.

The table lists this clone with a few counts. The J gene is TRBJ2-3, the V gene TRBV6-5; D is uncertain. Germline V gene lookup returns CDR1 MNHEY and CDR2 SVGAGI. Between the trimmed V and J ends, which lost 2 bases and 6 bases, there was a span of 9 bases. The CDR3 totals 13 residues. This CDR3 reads CASSYQEGDTQYF. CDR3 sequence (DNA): TGTGCCAGCAGTTACCAGGAAGGGGATACGCAGTATTTT.